This T cell receptor (beta chain) emerged from a study of cytotoxic CD8 clonotypes in ibrutinib-treated CLL. Generated by immunoSEQ multiplex PCR, the TCRdb table keeps only in-frame clones and is missing some. The sample yields 110,000 to 150,000 clones, approximately 90% seen once. CDR3 length: 12 residues. V was clipped by 5 bases and J by 3 bases, with 8 bases between them. Germline V gives CDR1 KGHSH, CDR2 LQKENI. Sequencing was performed on PBMCs, taken after 12 months of ibrutinib treatment. The origin of this receptor is a human donor with chronic lymphocytic leukemia. The chain joins TRBV18 to TRBJ2-7; the D gene is possibly TRBD1 (5 bases). The DNA of the CDR3 is TGTGCCAGCTCATTGGGGCTCTACGAGCAGTACTTC. The encoded protein is CASSLGLYEQYF.